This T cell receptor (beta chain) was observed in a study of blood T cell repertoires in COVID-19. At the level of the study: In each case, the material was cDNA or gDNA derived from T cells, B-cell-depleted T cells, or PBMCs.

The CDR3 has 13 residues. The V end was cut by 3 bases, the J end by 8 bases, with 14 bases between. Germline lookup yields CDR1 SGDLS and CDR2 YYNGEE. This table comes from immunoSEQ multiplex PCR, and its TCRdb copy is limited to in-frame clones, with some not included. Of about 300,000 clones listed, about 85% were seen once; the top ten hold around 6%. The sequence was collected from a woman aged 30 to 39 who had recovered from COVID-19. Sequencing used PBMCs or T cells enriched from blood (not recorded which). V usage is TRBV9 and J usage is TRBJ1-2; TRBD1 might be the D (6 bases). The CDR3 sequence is CASSARTDGGYTF. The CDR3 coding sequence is TGTGCCAGCAGCGCACGGACAGACGGGGGCTACACCTTC.